These 25 T cell receptor beta chains were all obtained from the same sample, sequenced in a study of cytomegalovirus exposure and HLA in healthy donors. It was with 60 Vbeta and 13 Jbeta primers that the PCR ran. Measured with immunoSEQ multiplex PCR; TCRdb has only the in-frame clones, and not every one. The sample has 150,000 to 200,000 clones, around 75% seen once. The specimen sequenced was PBMCs. These receptors originate from a woman in her 30s in good health and CMV-seropositive.

The chain uses TRBV2 and TRBJ2-2; a weak D match, TRBD1 (6 bases). CDR3 length: 14 amino acids. The germline V gene encodes CDR1 SNHLY and CDR2 FYNNEI. The germline V and J ends were trimmed by 5 bases and 2 bases, with 9 bases remaining between them. The CDR3 loop is CASSTGRNTGELFF. CDR3 coding DNA: TGTGCCAGCAGTACAGGGCGCAACACCGGGGAGCTGTTTTTT.

This chain uses TRBV2 with TRBJ1-2, with 9 bases identical to TRBD1. Germline CDR1 and CDR2: SNHLY and FYNNEI. This CDR3 region has 11 residues. The V segment lost 8 bases and the J segment 7 bases; nucleotides outside the gene matches: 2. CDR3 in amino acids: CASGDRVGYTF. The CDR3, as DNA: TGTGCCAGCGGGGACAGGGTTGGCTACACCTTC.

The chain carries TRBV6-6 and TRBJ2-3; D might be TRBD1 (6 bases). The V and J ends lost 7 bases and 6 bases respectively, with 14 bases between them. The CDR3 runs 13 residues. CDR1 and CDR2 from the germline V gene are MNHNY and SVGAGI (reference sequence). CDR3 sequence reads: CASNHRVWDTQYF. CDR3 nucleotide sequence: TGTGCCAGCAACCACAGGGTTTGGGATACGCAGTATTTT.

The chain uses TRBV4-2 and TRBJ2-5, with 7 bases aligning to TRBD1. After removal of 3 bases from V and 4 bases from J, the junction contained 8 bases not matched to a gene. The CDR3 extends over 15 amino acids. The germline V gene encodes CDR1 LGHNA and CDR2 YNFKEQ. The CDR3 DNA follows: TGTGCCAGCAGCCAGGAAGGACAGGAAGGAGAGACCCAGTACTTC. Its translation is CASSQEGQEGETQYF.

This clone was seen more than once but under ten times. V usage is TRBV25-1 and J usage is TRBJ2-5; 13 nucleotides line up with TRBD2. Per germline, CDR1 MGHDK and CDR2 SYGVNS. The CDR3 is 16 amino acids. V lost 2 bases to trimming and J lost 5 bases; unmatched junction nucleotides: 5. The CDR3 bases are TGTGCCAGCAGTGAAGGAGGACTAGCGGGAGCTGAGACCCAGTACTTC. It specifies CASSEGGLAGAETQYF.

This chain links TRBV7-8 with TRBJ1-4, with D tentatively TRBD1 (6 bases). This CDR3 has 15 residues. The V and J ends lost 5 bases and 7 bases respectively, with 17 bases between them. Germline CDR1 is SGHVS and CDR2 is FQNEAQ. In DNA, the CDR3 is TGTGCCAGCAGCGTGGGGACATTCGAGAGTGAAAAACTGTTTTTT. This encodes CASSVGTFESEKLFF.

V gene TRBV6-5 combines with J gene TRBJ2-5; D not certain. Germline CDR1 reads MNHEY; CDR2 reads SVGAGI. CDR3 length equals 15 residues. V was trimmed by 2 bases and J by 2 bases, leaving 12 bases between them. CDR3 region: CASSYGGVLQETQYF. CDR3 DNA: TGTGCCAGCAGTTACGGCGGAGTCCTACAAGAGACCCAGTACTTC.

This CDR3 is CASHPAGEAYEQYF. The CDR3 nucleotides read TGTGCCAGCCATCCAGCGGGAGAGGCCTACGAGCAGTACTTC. V is TRBV27 and J is TRBJ2-7; 8 positions match TRBD2. Per germline, CDR1 MNHEY and CDR2 SMNVEV (reference sequence). The CDR3 contains 14 residues. Trimming took 8 bases from V and 2 from J; bases not matched to a gene: 8.

This clone has a handful of counts. The genes are TRBV2 and TRBJ1-1; 7 bases fit TRBD1. Germline CDR1 and CDR2: SNHLY and FYNNEI. Losses at the gene ends were 6 bases for V and 7 bases for J; bases not matched to a gene: 11. CDR3 length: 14 residues. The CDR3 sequence: CASSGPTGRCEAFF. The CDR3 DNA reads TGTGCCAGCAGCGGGCCGACAGGGAGATGTGAAGCTTTCTTT.

The sample holds a few counts of this clone. The J gene is TRBJ2-1, the V gene TRBV13, with TRBD1 matching 9 bases. V lost 5 bases, J lost 3 bases, and 2 bases stayed unmatched. The germline V gene has CDR1 PRHDT and CDR2 FYEKMQ (reference sequence). CDR3 length: 14 amino acids. CDR3 in amino acids: CASSPDRGYNEQFF. CDR3 in DNA: TGTGCCAGCAGCCCGGACAGGGGCTACAATGAGCAGTTCTTC.

The chain uses TRBV6-6 and TRBJ1-1; a weak D match, TRBD1 (5 bases). Germline loops: CDR1 MNHNY, CDR2 SVGAGI (reference sequence). V was clipped by 8 bases and J by 3 bases, with 16 bases between them. The CDR3 is made up of 14 amino acids. In nucleotides, the CDR3 is TGTGCCAGCGTGTTGGACATCCGGGACACTGAAGCTTTCTTT. It is translated as CASVLDIRDTEAFF.

J is TRBJ2-7 and V is TRBV4-1, with 7 bases identical to TRBD2. Germline lookup yields CDR1 MGHRA and CDR2 YSYEKL. The CDR3 is 14 residues long. The ends lost 2 bases at V and 2 bases at J; junction bases unmatched: 3. CDR3: CASSQRTRTYEQYF. The CDR3 DNA follows: TGCGCCAGCAGCCAACGGACTAGGACCTACGAGCAGTACTTC.

The rearrangement joins TRBV5-4 to TRBJ2-1, with 10 bases aligning to TRBD2. Germline V gene sequence: CDR1 SGHNT, CDR2 YYREEE (reference sequence). The CDR3 length is 15 residues. The V gene end was trimmed by 0 bases and the J gene end by 4 bases; junction bases not matched to a gene: 1. DNA for the CDR3: TGTGCCAGCAGCTTGGATAGCGGGAGGTACAATGAGCAGTTCTTC. Translating it yields CASSLDSGRYNEQFF.

The chain combines TRBV28 with TRBJ2-2, with D possibly being TRBD2 (6 bases). Trimming left V 11 bases short and J 9 bases short, with 13 bases between. CDR3 size: 11 residues. Germline CDR1 and CDR2: MDHEN and SYDVKM. This CDR3 is CAGGRARELFF. CDR3 DNA: TGTGCCGGAGGGAGAGCTCGGGAGCTGTTTTTT.

This clone has only a few counts. The chain combines TRBV10-3 with TRBJ1-6, with 7 bases matching TRBD1. V was pared by 6 bases and J by 6 bases, with 5 bases of the junction left unmatched. Germline loops: CDR1 ENHRY, CDR2 SYGVKD. This CDR3 has 14 amino acids. The CDR3 loop is CAIRTGLGNSPLHF. In DNA form, the CDR3 reads TGTGCCATCAGGACAGGGCTTGGTAATTCACCCCTCCACTTT.

The chain joins TRBV10-2 to TRBJ2-1; TRBD2 aligns across 9 bases. Per germline, CDR1 WSHSY and CDR2 SAAADI. V was clipped by 4 bases and J by 12 bases; unmatched bases: 10. The CDR3 loop spans 14 amino acids. The DNA for the CDR3 is TGCGCCAGCAGTGGGCCTAGCGGGAACCCTCGGCAGTTCTTC. It specifies CASSGPSGNPRQFF.

The rearrangement uses TRBV28 and TRBJ2-5; 10 nucleotides align to TRBD2. Gene TRBJ2-7 matches the end of the DNA better, so the J call may be wrong. Germline V lookup: CDR1 MDHEN, CDR2 SYDVKM. The CDR3 consists of 15 residues. CDR3 in amino acids: CASSLGPSGSPEQYF. CDR3 DNA: TGTGCCAGCAGTTTAGGTCCTAGCGGGAGCCCCGAGCAGTACTTC.

The chain is built from TRBV5-1 and TRBJ1-1; weak D call: TRBD1 (6 bases). V shed 0 bases and J shed 4 bases, with 13 bases lying between them. Germline lookup yields CDR1 SGHRS and CDR2 YFSETQ. There are 15 residues in the CDR3. CDR3: CASSLAGTGTTEAFF. The CDR3, as DNA: TGCGCCAGCAGCTTGGCCGGCACAGGGACCACTGAAGCTTTCTTT.

The chain links TRBV28 to TRBJ2-7; 9 bases line up with TRBD2. In germline, CDR1 is MDHEN, CDR2 SYDVKM. This CDR3 region has 14 residues. V was clipped by 5 bases and J by 3 bases; unmatched bases: 5. Here the CDR3 reads CASSLGTSLYEQYF. For the CDR3, the DNA is TGTGCCAGCAGTCTCGGGACTAGCCTCTACGAGCAGTACTTC.

This chain joins TRBV11-2 and TRBJ2-7, with TRBD2 identical over 9 bases. This CDR3 comprises 17 residues. The germline V gene has CDR1 SGHAT and CDR2 FQNNGV. Trimming cost V 5 bases and J 5 bases; bases outside gene matches: 16. The CDR3 nucleotides are TGTGCCAGCAGCCCCCAGGTTCTAGCGGGAATTAGCCACGAGCAGTACTTC. Its translation: CASSPQVLAGISHEQYF.

This chain uses TRBV5-8 with TRBJ1-5; perhaps TRBD1 as D (5 bases). Germline-derived CDR1 and CDR2 are SGHTS and YDEGEE. The CDR3 extends over 16 amino acids. Trimming removed 4 bases from V and 0 bases from J, with 14 bases in between. The CDR3 DNA is TGTGCCAGCAGCCAGGGCCCCACCCTTAGCAATCAGCCCCAGCATTTT. Its translation is CASSQGPTLSNQPQHF.

The gene calls are TRBV27 and TRBJ2-1, with 11 bases aligning to TRBD2. This CDR3 is 15 amino acids long. Looked up from germline, CDR1 is MNHEY and CDR2 is SMNVEV (reference sequence). V lost 7 bases to trimming and J lost 4 bases; unmatched junction nucleotides: 6. CDR3 bases: TGTGCCAGCACCTCCGGGACTAGCGGTTACAATGAGCAGTTCTTC. Translation: CASTSGTSGYNEQFF.

This chain connects TRBV9 to TRBJ1-1; 7 bases align to TRBD1. With V trimmed by 7 bases and J by 8 bases, 5 bases remained unmatched. Germline lookup yields CDR1 SGDLS and CDR2 YYNGEE. The CDR3 length is 11 residues. Here the CDR3 reads CASQNRGEAFF. Here the CDR3 DNA reads TGTGCCAGCCAGAACAGGGGCGAAGCTTTCTTT.

This clone was counted a few times. The chain combines TRBV29-1 with TRBJ2-7; 8 nucleotides agree with TRBD2. V dropped 7 bases and J dropped 4; count of bases not matched to a gene: 6. The V gene's germline CDR1 is SQVTM and CDR2 ANQGSEA. CDR3 length equals 12 residues. CDR3 protein: CSASGTSYEQYF. Written as DNA, the CDR3 is TGCAGCGCCTCCGGGACTAGTTACGAGCAGTACTTC.

V and J are TRBV5-4 and TRBJ1-1; D is unclear. The CDR3 has 13 amino acids. V was pared by 4 bases and J by 8 bases, with 15 bases between. The germline gives CDR1 SGHNT, CDR2 YYREEE (reference sequence). The CDR3 DNA reads as TGTGCCAGCAGCCCTGGAAGTCTGCGGGAAGCTTTCTTT. Protein sequence: CASSPGSLREAFF.